A selection of T cell receptor beta chains follows, all from one sample in a study of OX40 agonist ivuxolimab in advanced cancers. Data came from immunoSEQ multiplex PCR; TCRdb stores just in-frame clones and leaves some out. Here the sample spans fewer than 70,000 clones, about 85% being singletons. Sample: CD4+ or CD8+ T cells sorted from blood, taken in a trial of the OX40 agonist ivuxolimab. The origin of the receptors is an adult with an advanced solid tumor such as melanoma, head and neck, liver or kidney cancer. The CDR3 runs from the conserved cysteine through the conserved F or W. A D gene is named only where the DNA matches it firmly. Only some rows state a clone size, as once, few, many or a class for expanded clones.

>-|TRBV10-3|TRBD1|TRBJ1-6
TGTGCCATCAGTGAGTCTCCCGACAGGGTCCGATCACCCCTCCACTTT
CAISESPDRVRSPLHF
>-|TRBV10-3|-|TRBJ2-5
TGTGCCATCAGTGAGTCGTCAGGGGAAGAGACCCAGTACTTC
CAISESSGEETQYF
>-|TRBV6-1|-|TRBJ2-7
TGTGCCAGCAGTGAAATAGACAGCTCCTACGAGCAGTACTTC
CASSEIDSSYEQYF
>-|TRBV4-2|TRBD1|TRBJ2-1
TGTGCCAGCAGCCCCCGGGACAGGGAGGATGAGCAGTTCTTC
CASSPRDREDEQFF
>-|TRBV5-6|-|TRBJ1-2
TGTGCCAGCAGCTTGGACAGGGAGGGCTACACCTTC
CASSLDREGYTF
>-|TRBV30|-|TRBJ1-2
TGTGCCTGGAGTGTACTGAGGGAGAGCGGCTACACCTTC
CAWSVLRESGYTF
>few|TRBV7-6|-|TRBJ2-3
TGTGCCAGCAGCTTATCGCCTAGCCCGGCAGATACGCAGTATTTT
CASSLSPSPADTQYF
>-|TRBV5-1|TRBD1|TRBJ2-2
TGCGCCAGCAGCTTGGAAGTGGGACAGGGTGGCGGGGAGCTGTTTTTT
CASSLEVGQGGGELFF
>-|TRBV7-8|-|TRBJ2-7
TGTGCCAGCAGCTTAGCTGGACCCTACGAGCAGTACTTC
CASSLAGPYEQYF
>-|TRBV10-1|-|TRBJ2-5
TGCGCCTCATCGAGGGGGGTTTCGGGGACCCAGTACTTC
CASSRGVSGTQYF
>-|TRBV10-3|-|TRBJ2-1
TGTGCCATCAGTGAGTCGAGACAGAGCTCCTACAATGAGCAGTTCTTC
CAISESRQSSYNEQFF
>-|TRBV5-4|-|TRBJ2-5
TGTGCCAGCAACGTTCAGGGAGAGACCCAGTACTTC
CASNVQGETQYF
>few|TRBV5-1|-|TRBJ2-1
TGCGCCAGCACCTCTGCAGGAGGACCGAACGACAATGAGCAGTTCTTC
CASTSAGGPNDNEQFF
>-|TRBV2|-|TRBJ1-3
TGTGCCACTGAAAAGGGAGGCCTCTCTGGAAACACCATATATTTT
CATEKGGLSGNTIYF
>-|TRBV5-1|-|TRBJ1-2
TGCGCCAGCAGCTTGGGGGCGTATGGCTACACCTTC
CASSLGAYGYTF
>medium-sized|TRBV2|TRBD2|TRBJ2-7
TGTGCCAGCAGCGGGGGGAGCTCCTACGAGCAGTACTTC
CASSGGSSYEQYF
>-|TRBV14|TRBD2|TRBJ2-1
TGTGCCAGCAGCTCCCTCGGTAGCGGGAGGATGGGCTCCTACAATGAGCAGTTCTTC
CASSSLGSGRMGSYNEQFF
>-|TRBV7-3|TRBD2|TRBJ2-2
TGTGCCAGCAGCTCCGGCCTAGCGGGGCGAGGGACCGGGGAGCTGTTTTTT
CASSSGLAGRGTGELFF
>-|TRBV11-3|TRBD2|TRBJ2-5
TGTGCCAGCAGCTTAGGAGGTAGCGGGGAAGAGACCCAGTACTTC
CASSLGGSGEETQYF
>-|TRBV11-3|-|TRBJ2-1
TGTGCCAGCAGCTTCGGGGGCCCCTACAATGAGCAGTTCTTC
CASSFGGPYNEQFF
>-|TRBV5-1|TRBD2|TRBJ2-1
TGCGCCAGCAGCCCTCTAGCGGGAGTGGGCAATGAGCAGTTCTTC
CASSPLAGVGNEQFF
>-|TRBV19|-|TRBJ1-2
TGTGCCAGTAGCCAAGCACATGGCTACACCTTC
CASSQAHGYTF
>once|TRBV6-6|TRBD2|TRBJ2-7
TGTGCCAGCAGTTACGGGGGGGGAGGCGACGAGCAGTACTTC
CASSYGGGGDEQYF
>-|TRBV18|TRBD1|TRBJ2-3
TGTGCCAGCTCACCACGGACAGGGGCTTCGTATTTT
CASSPRTGASYF
>-|TRBV2|-|TRBJ2-3
TGTGCCAGCAGTGAAGCCAGGGACCTCACAGATACGCAGTATTTT
CASSEARDLTDTQYF
>-|TRBV2|TRBD2|TRBJ2-5
TGTGCCAGCAGTGAGGTAGCGGGACTAGAGACCCAGTACTTC
CASSEVAGLETQYF
>-|TRBV5-1|TRBD2|TRBJ2-1
TGCGCCAGCAGCTCCGGGACTAGTGCCGACAATGAGCAGTTCTTC
CASSSGTSADNEQFF
>-|TRBV9|-|TRBJ1-1
TGTGCCAGCAGCGCGAGCCGGGAGATGAACACTGAAGCTTTCTTT
CASSASREMNTEAFF
>-|TRBV9|-|TRBJ2-2
TGTGCCAGCAGCGTAGGAGCGACGAACACCGGGGAGCTGTTTTTT
CASSVGATNTGELFF
>-|TRBV5-1|TRBD2|TRBJ2-1
TGCGCCAGCAGCCCTAGCGGGAGTGTAGGCAATGAGCAGTTCTTC
CASSPSGSVGNEQFF
>-|TRBV28|-|TRBJ2-7
TGTGCCAGCACAGTCCCGTCCTCCTACGAGCAGTACTTC
CASTVPSSYEQYF
>once|TRBV19|-|TRBJ1-1
TGTGCCAGTCGCGAGACGGGCTTGAACACTGAAGCTTTCTTT
CASRETGLNTEAFF
>-|TRBV5-4|TRBD2|TRBJ2-3
TGTGCCAGCAGTACTAGCGGGCAAACAGATACGCAGTATTTT
CASSTSGQTDTQYF
>-|TRBV7-9|TRBD1|TRBJ2-7
TGTGCCAGCAGCTTCTCCGGGACAGGGGTAGGGGAGCAGTACTTC
CASSFSGTGVGEQYF
>-|TRBV7-2|-|TRBJ2-3
TGTGCCAGCAGCTTCCTCGCTAGCTTAGATACGCAGTATTTT
CASSFLASLDTQYF
>-|TRBV30|-|TRBJ1-1
TGTGCCTGGAGTATGAGAGGTGGTGAAGCTTTCTTT
CAWSMRGGEAFF
>-|TRBV7-2|TRBD2|TRBJ2-3
TGTGCCAGCAGCTATCAGGCGGCAGCGGGATCAGATACGCAGTATTTT
CASSYQAAAGSDTQYF
>-|TRBV7-2|-|TRBJ1-3
TGTGCCAACATTTACAGGGCAGCCTCTGGAAACACCATATATTTT
CANIYRAASGNTIYF
>-|TRBV28|-|TRBJ2-4
TGTGCCAGCAGTTTACAGGGCCTGGACATTCAGTACTTC
CASSLQGLDIQYF
>-|TRBV30|-|TRBJ2-3
TGTGCCTGGAGCTTCTCTCGGACAGATACGCAGTATTTT
CAWSFSRTDTQYF
>-|TRBV5-5|-|TRBJ2-6
TGTGCCAGCTCTAAGGAAATCGCCAACGTCCTGACTTTC
CASSKEIANVLTF
>-|TRBV28|TRBD1|TRBJ2-3
TGTGCCAGCAGTTCCCCTGACAGGGTGGTCCCAGATACGCAGTATTTT
CASSSPDRVVPDTQYF
>-|TRBV15|TRBD2|TRBJ2-1
TGTGCCACCAGCAGAGCTGGCGGGGGGAACTACAATGAGCAGTTCTTC
CATSRAGGGNYNEQFF
>-|TRBV4-2|TRBD2|TRBJ2-5
TGTGCCAGCAGCCGGTCTAGCGGGGATGGGGAGACCCAGTACTTC
CASSRSSGDGETQYF
>once|TRBV18|TRBD2|TRBJ2-5
TGTGCCAGCTCACCGCGAAGCGGGGGGGAGACCCAGTACTTC
CASSPRSGGETQYF
>-|TRBV6-1|TRBD2|TRBJ2-1
TGTGCCAGCAGTGAAGTAGCGGGAGCCCCCGGTGAGCAGTTCTTC
CASSEVAGAPGEQFF
>-|TRBV19|-|TRBJ2-1
TGTGCCAGTAGTATGGGTCTAGACTGGGGTGAGCAGTTCTTC
CASSMGLDWGEQFF
>-|TRBV28|-|TRBJ2-5
TGTGCCAGCAAGGGTAGCGGAGGGGGAGAGACCCAGTACTTC
CASKGSGGGETQYF
>few|TRBV2|-|TRBJ1-5
TGTGCCAGCAGGGCGAATAGGGATCAGCCCCAGCATTTT
CASRANRDQPQHF
>-|TRBV2|TRBD1|TRBJ2-5
TGTGCCAGCAGCCAGGGGGCGCGTGACCAGTACTTC
CASSQGARDQYF
>few|TRBV27|-|TRBJ1-2
TGTGCCAGCAGTTTCCGGGGAGGTGGCTACACCTTC
CASSFRGGGYTF